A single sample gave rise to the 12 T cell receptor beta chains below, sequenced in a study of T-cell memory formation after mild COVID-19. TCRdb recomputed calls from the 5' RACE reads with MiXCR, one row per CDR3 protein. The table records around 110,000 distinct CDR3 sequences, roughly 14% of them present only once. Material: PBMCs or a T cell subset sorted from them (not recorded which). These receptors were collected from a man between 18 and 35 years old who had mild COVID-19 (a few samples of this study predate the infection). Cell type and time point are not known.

CDR3 nucleotide sequence: TGTGCCAGCAGTTTAAGGACACAGAAGGATTACGAGCAGTACGTC. This codes for CASSLRTQKDYEQYV. The gene calls are TRBV12-3 or TRBV12-4 and TRBJ2-7, with a tentative D call TRBD1 (5 bases). The ends were cut back, 2 bases at V and 4 bases at J, with 15 bases in the middle. This CDR3 has 15 amino acids.

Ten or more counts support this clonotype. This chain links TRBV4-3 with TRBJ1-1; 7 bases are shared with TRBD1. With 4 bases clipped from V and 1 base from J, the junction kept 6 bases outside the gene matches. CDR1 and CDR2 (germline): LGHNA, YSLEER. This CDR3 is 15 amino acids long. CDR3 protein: CASSREGGPNTEAFF. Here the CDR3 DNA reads TGCGCCAGCAGCCGGGAAGGGGGCCCGAACACTGAAGCTTTCTTT.

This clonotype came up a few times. The CDR3 loop reads CASSLSRRGTEAFF. DNA of the CDR3: TGTGCCAGCAGCTTGTCACGCAGGGGCACTGAAGCTTTCTTT. The rearrangement links TRBV7-6 to TRBJ1-1; D is perhaps TRBD1 (6 bases). Trimming removed 3 bases at V and 4 bases at J, with 12 bases between. Germline-derived CDR1 and CDR2 are SGHVS and FNYEAQ. The CDR3 sequence is 14 residues long.

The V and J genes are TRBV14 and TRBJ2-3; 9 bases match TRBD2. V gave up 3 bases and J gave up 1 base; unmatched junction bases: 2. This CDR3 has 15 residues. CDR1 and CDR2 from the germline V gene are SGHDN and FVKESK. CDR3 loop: CASSQIAGGTDTQYF. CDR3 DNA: TGTGCCAGCAGCCAGATAGCGGGAGGCACAGATACGCAGTATTTT.

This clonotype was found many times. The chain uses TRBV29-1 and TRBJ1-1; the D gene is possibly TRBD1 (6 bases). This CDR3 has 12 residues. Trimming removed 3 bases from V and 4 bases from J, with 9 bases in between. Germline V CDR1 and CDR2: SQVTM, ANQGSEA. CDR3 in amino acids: CSVDWGPTEAFF. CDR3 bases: TGCAGCGTTGATTGGGGGCCCACTGAAGCTTTCTTT.

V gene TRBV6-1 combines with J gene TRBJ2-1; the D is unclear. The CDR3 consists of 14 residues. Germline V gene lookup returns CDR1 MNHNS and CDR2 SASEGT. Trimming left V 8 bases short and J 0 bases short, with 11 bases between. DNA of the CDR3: TGTGCCAGCGGCCCCGGCCCCTCCTACAATGAGCAGTTCTTC. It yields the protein CASGPGPSYNEQFF.

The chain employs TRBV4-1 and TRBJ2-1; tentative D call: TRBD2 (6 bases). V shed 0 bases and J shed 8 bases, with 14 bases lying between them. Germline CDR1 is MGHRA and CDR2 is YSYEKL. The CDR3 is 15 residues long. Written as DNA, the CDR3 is TGCGCCAGCAGCCAAGATCCGGCGGGGTGGTATGAGCAGTTCTTC. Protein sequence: CASSQDPAGWYEQFF.

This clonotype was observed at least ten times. CDR3 region: CASSLGFGQANEQYF. Written as DNA, the CDR3 is TGCGCCAGCAGCTTGGGGTTTGGGCAGGCCAACGAGCAGTACTTC. The gene calls are TRBV5-1 and TRBJ2-7, with D hard to call. Deletions cut 0 bases from V and 5 bases from J, with 15 bases between. Germline CDR1 reads SGHRS; CDR2 reads YFSETQ. There are 15 residues in the CDR3.

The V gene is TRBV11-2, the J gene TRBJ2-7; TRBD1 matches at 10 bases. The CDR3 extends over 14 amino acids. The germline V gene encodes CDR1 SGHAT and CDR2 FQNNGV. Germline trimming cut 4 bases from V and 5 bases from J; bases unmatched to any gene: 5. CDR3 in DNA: TGTGCCAGCAGCTCGACAGGGGGCTCGAACGAGCAGTACTTC. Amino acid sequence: CASSSTGGSNEQYF.

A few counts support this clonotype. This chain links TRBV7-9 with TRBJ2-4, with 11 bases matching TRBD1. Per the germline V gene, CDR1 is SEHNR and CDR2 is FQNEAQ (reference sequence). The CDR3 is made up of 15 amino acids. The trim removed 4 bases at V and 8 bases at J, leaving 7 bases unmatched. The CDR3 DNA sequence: TGTGCCAGCAGCTCAGGGACAGGGGGTTTCTACATTCAGTACTTC. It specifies CASSSGTGGFYIQYF. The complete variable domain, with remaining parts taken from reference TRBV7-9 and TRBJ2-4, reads DTGVSQNPRHKITKRGQNVTFRCDPISEHNRLYWYRQTLGQGPEFLTYFQNEAQLEKSRLLSDRFSAERPKGSFSTLEIQRTEQGDSAMYLCASSSGTGGFYIQYFGAGTRLSVL.

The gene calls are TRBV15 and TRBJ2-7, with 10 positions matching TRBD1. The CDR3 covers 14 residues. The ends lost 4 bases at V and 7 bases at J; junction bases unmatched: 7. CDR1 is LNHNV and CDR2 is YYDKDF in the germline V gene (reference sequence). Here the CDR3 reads CATSTRDRGNEQYF. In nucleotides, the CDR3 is TGTGCCACCAGCACCCGGGACAGGGGAAATGAGCAGTACTTC.

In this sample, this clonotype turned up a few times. CDR3 sequence: CASSQPGQGRNEQFF. DNA for the CDR3: TGTGCCAGCAGTCAACCGGGACAGGGGCGCAATGAGCAGTTCTTC. The chain carries TRBV6-1 and TRBJ2-1; 10 nucleotides align to TRBD1. Losses at the gene ends were 5 bases for V and 6 bases for J; bases not matched to a gene: 7. The germline V gene encodes CDR1 MNHNS and CDR2 SASEGT. The CDR3 has 15 amino acids.